The clone carrying this TCR beta chain has only a few counts. Its antigen remains unknown. This entry belongs to a study of cytomegalovirus exposure and HLA in healthy donors. Turning to the study itself: Among the approximately 400 genotyped donors, 81% were placed in the Caucasian-associated ancestry cluster. Broader study findings: In a later analysis, a missense DCLRE1C variant was linked to TCR beta V- and J-gene trimming. A later analysis appeared to link common viral pathogens to several of the most significant clusters.

This CDR3 comprises 17 residues. It was with 60 Vbeta and 13 Jbeta primers that the PCR ran. Generated by immunoSEQ multiplex PCR, the TCRdb table keeps only in-frame clones and is missing some. The data hold about 130,000 clones, with 60% to 80% observed a single time. This chain joins TRBV21-1 and TRBJ1-5; the table gives TRBD1 as D, unverified against the DNA. TRBV21-1 corresponds to a pseudogene. The sequenced sample was PBMCs. This sequence was found in a man between 25 and 39 years old in good health and CMV-seronegative. The CDR3 DNA reads TGTGCCAGCAGCAAAGGTAACGTCGACAGAGGTGAACAGCCCCAGCATTTT. Translating gives CASSKGNVDRGEQPQHF.